This paragraph reports one TCR beta chain. Its specificity is unknown. Germline V gene lookup returns CDR1 SGHAT and CDR2 FQNNGV. Trimming left V 6 bases short and J 2 bases short, with 18 bases between. CDR3 length equals 16 residues. The data were taken from a study of T cell repertoires in cytomegalovirus infection. Looking at the study overall: HLA-B-restricted CMV epitopes that are well studied were used alongside recently identified HLA-C-restricted ones. Evidence of both CMV infection and a matching HLA type came from public TCR beta signatures. Study-wide results and caveats: Dominating the ex vivo response were HLA-C-restricted CMV-specific TCR beta clonotypes.

TCRdb ran MiXCR on the reads and lists one entry per CDR3 protein. Found here are roughly 700,000 distinct CDR3 sequences, around a third of them singletons; the top ten hold 15% to 20%. The sample in question was cultured PBMCs, obtained from culture after CMV antigen stimulation. This TCR was sampled from a human donor in good health (CMV status not recorded). Some clones in this sample may be carry-over from other donors' samples. J is TRBJ2-3 and V is TRBV11-2; D gene uncertain. This chain's CDR3 is CASSLIPRTYTDTQYF. The CDR3 DNA reads TGTGCCAGCAGTTTAATCCCCCGGACCTACACAGATACGCAGTATTTT.